This T cell receptor beta chain was identified during a study of brain T cells in children with intractable seizures. Sequencing used immunoSEQ multiplex PCR; TCRdb keeps in-frame clones, though not all of them. The repertoire holds 300,000 to 400,000 clones, over 90% seen once, with roughly 6% in the top ten. CDR1 is SGHNT, CDR2 YYREEE, per germline (reference sequence). CDR3 length: 15 residues. Trimming left V 3 bases short and J 4 bases short, with 16 bases between. Stated time point: blood from clinic visit 5 months post-surgery; TSC patient then seizure free. The V and J genes are TRBV5-4 and TRBJ1-1; perhaps TRBD1 as D (5 bases). Sequenced material: peripheral blood, taken 4 to 5 months after surgery. The sequence derives from a boy under two years old with tuberous sclerosis and intractable seizures. CDR3 bases: TGTGCCAGCAGCTGGGGGACGGGGCGCGCCACTGAAGCTTTCTTT. This gives the protein CASSWGTGRATEAFF. Drawing the rest from reference TRBV5-4 and TRBJ1-1, the complete variable domain is ETGVTQSPTHLIKTRGQQVTLRCSSQSGHNTVSWYQQALGQGPQFIFQYYREEENGRGNFPPRFSGLQFPNYSSELNVNALELDDSALYLCASSWGTGRATEAFFGQGTRLTVV.